This TCR beta chain was identified in a study of cytomegalovirus exposure and HLA in healthy donors. With respect to this clone: Its antigen remains unidentified.

General study points: Some V segments, including TRBV6-2 and TRBV6-3, were excluded as indistinguishable.

A multiplex PCR was run with 60 Vbeta primers and 13 Jbeta primers. The table came from immunoSEQ multiplex PCR; TCRdb's copy has only in-frame clones and leaves some out. The sample yields about 170,000 clones, 62% seen once. CDR1 is MDHEN and CDR2 is SYDVKM in the germline V gene. The CDR3 has 15 amino acids. V lost 6 bases and J lost 3, with 17 bases in between. The sequencing sample was made of PBMCs. This clonotype was sampled from a man aged 35-49 years in good health and CMV-seronegative. V usage is TRBV28 and J usage is TRBJ1-2; D uncertain. The CDR3 here is CASRPMTEGDYGYTF. In DNA, the CDR3 is TGTGCCAGCAGACCTATGACGGAGGGCGACTATGGCTACACCTTC.